Below, 24 T cell receptor beta chains from the same sample are listed, as sequenced in a study of cytomegalovirus exposure and HLA in healthy donors. Use of 60 Vbeta and 13 Jbeta primers characterized the PCR. Clones were read by immunoSEQ multiplex PCR, and TCRdb kept only the in-frame ones, dropping some. Among under 200,000 clones listed, about three quarters were seen once. The sequenced sample was PBMCs. The receptors originated from a female donor in good health and CMV-seronegative.

This clone was seen a handful of times. The chain carries TRBV5-4 and TRBJ1-1, with D perhaps TRBD1 (5 bases). Trimming removed 4 bases from V and 0 bases from J, with 7 bases in between. Germline assignment: CDR1 SGHNT and CDR2 YYREEE (reference sequence). The CDR3 loop spans 13 amino acids. CDR3 in amino acids: CASSRTLNTEAFF. The CDR3 nucleotides are TGTGCCAGCAGCAGGACACTGAACACTGAAGCTTTCTTT.

The chain is built from TRBV7-3 and TRBJ2-1; a possible D gene is TRBD2 (5 bases). Germline CDR1 is SGHTA and CDR2 is FQGTGA. The CDR3 contains 16 residues. Trimming shortened V by 5 bases and J by 6 bases, and 20 bases separated the two germline ends. Here the CDR3 DNA reads TGTGCCAGCAGCCCATTAGCGCCAGCGACTTCCAATGAGCAGTTCTTC. It translates to CASSPLAPATSNEQFF.

The sample holds a few counts of this clone. This CDR3 reads CASIGGTQNTEAFF. CDR3 in DNA: TGTGCCAGTATCGGAGGGACGCAGAACACTGAAGCTTTCTTT. J is TRBJ1-1 and V is TRBV19; perhaps TRBD1 as D (5 bases). The V gene's germline CDR1 is LNHDA and CDR2 SQIVND (reference sequence). Trimming cost V 7 bases and J 1 base, with 13 bases left between them. The CDR3 is 14 amino acids.

This chain joins TRBV7-8 and TRBJ1-2; D call uncertain. The V and J ends lost 1 base and 6 bases respectively, with 9 bases between them. CDR1 SGHVS and CDR2 FQNEAQ come from the germline V gene. This CDR3 comprises 13 residues. This CDR3 reads CASSLGGADGYTF. CDR3 bases: TGTGCCAGCAGCTTAGGTGGTGCGGATGGCTACACCTTC.

This chain links TRBV28 with TRBJ2-7, with a tentative D call TRBD1 (7 bases). The CDR3 contains 18 residues. Looked up from germline, CDR1 is MDHEN and CDR2 is SYDVKM. V was trimmed by 4 bases and J by 1 base, leaving 23 bases between them. CDR3 amino acids: CASSSPSSGGYGSYEQYF. The DNA of the CDR3 is TGTGCCAGCAGTTCCCCTAGCTCAGGGGGGTATGGATCCTACGAGCAGTACTTC.

This chain uses TRBV28 with TRBJ1-2; 8 bases line up with TRBD1. The CDR3 length is 13 residues. Germline CDR1 MDHEN, CDR2 SYDVKM. The V and J ends lost 2 bases and 8 bases, in that order; junction bases with no gene match: 4. CDR3 protein: CASSLHRGGGYTF. CDR3 nucleotides: TGTGCCAGCAGTTTACACAGGGGGGGCGGCTACACCTTC.

This chain connects TRBV6-1 to TRBJ2-1; possible D gene TRBD1, 6 bases. Per germline, CDR1 MNHNS and CDR2 SASEGT. CDR3 size: 15 residues. The V end was cut by 1 base, the J end by 3 bases, with 10 bases between. The CDR3 DNA is TGTGCCAGCAGTGAAGTCCAGGGGCTCTACAATGAGCAGTTCTTC. This gives the protein CASSEVQGLYNEQFF.

This rearrangement joins TRBV4-3 to TRBJ2-7; perhaps TRBD1 as D (5 bases). The CDR3 contains 15 residues. Germline CDR1 reads LGHNA; CDR2 reads YSLEER. Deletions cut 2 bases from V and 2 bases from J, with 13 bases between. The CDR3 region is CASSQTRGLTYEQYF. CDR3 DNA: TGCGCCAGCAGCCAAACAAGGGGCCTTACCTACGAGCAGTACTTC.

The rearrangement joins TRBV6-5 to TRBJ1-4; D perhaps matches TRBD1 (5 bases). The CDR3 is 15 residues long. V gave up 4 bases and J gave up 0 bases, with 9 bases separating them. Germline CDR1 MNHEY, CDR2 SVGAGI. For the CDR3, the DNA is TGTGCCAGCAGTTCGGAGGGGTCAACTAATGAAAAACTGTTTTTT. Its translation: CASSSEGSTNEKLFF.

The rearrangement uses TRBV28 and TRBJ2-1; 7 nucleotides match TRBD2. CDR1 MDHEN and CDR2 SYDVKM come from the germline V gene. This CDR3 region has 16 residues. Trimming cost V 3 bases and J 0 bases; bases outside gene matches: 5. CDR3 loop: CASSFGGRDSYNEQFF. In nucleotides, the CDR3 is TGTGCCAGCAGTTTTGGGGGGAGGGACTCCTACAATGAGCAGTTCTTC. The full variable domain, rest sourced from reference TRBV28 and TRBJ2-1, is DVKVTQSSRYLVKRTGEKVFLECVQDMDHENMFWYRQDPGLGLRLIYFSYDVKMKEKGDIPEGYSVSREKKERFSLILESASTNQTSMYLCASSFGGRDSYNEQFFGPGTRLTVL.

This chain uses TRBV9 with TRBJ1-5; D not resolved. Germline loops: CDR1 SGDLS, CDR2 YYNGEE. Trimming pared 0 bases from V and 7 bases from J, leaving 11 bases between. This CDR3 contains 14 residues. The CDR3 region is CASSVEPIGQPQHF. The CDR3 region has the DNA TGTGCCAGCAGCGTAGAACCGATTGGCCAGCCCCAGCATTTT.

This clone came up a few times. This chain uses TRBV19 with TRBJ1-1; 7 positions agree with TRBD1. With 9 bases clipped from V and 0 bases from J, the junction kept 10 bases outside the gene matches. The CDR3 covers 15 residues. Germline lookup yields CDR1 LNHDA and CDR2 SQIVND (reference sequence). Written as DNA, the CDR3 is TGTGCCAGCACTTTGGGACAGCTCTTGAACACTGAAGCTTTCTTT. Amino acid sequence: CASTLGQLLNTEAFF.

This clone was observed a handful of times. V is TRBV13 and J is TRBJ1-2, with D maybe TRBD1 (6 bases). The CDR3 is 14 residues long. V was trimmed by 0 bases and J by 3 bases, leaving 8 bases between them. The V gene's germline CDR1 is PRHDT and CDR2 FYEKMQ (reference sequence). The CDR3 DNA is TGTGCCAGCAGCTTAGGCCGGACAGACTATGGCTACACCTTC. Its protein product is CASSLGRTDYGYTF.

The chain carries TRBV11-3 and TRBJ2-5; D is perhaps TRBD1 (5 bases). This CDR3 is built from 15 residues. Germline CDR1 reads SGHNT; CDR2 reads YENEEA. The germline V and J ends were trimmed by 1 base and 3 bases, with 12 bases remaining between them. The CDR3 DNA is TGTGCCAGCAGCTTAGGTCAGGGCAACAAAGAGACCCAGTACTTC. Residues: CASSLGQGNKETQYF.

The gene calls are TRBV5-4 and TRBJ2-2, with 11 positions matching TRBD2. The J segment lost 5 bases and the V segment lost 4 bases, leaving 13 bases of the junction unmatched. Per germline, CDR1 SGHNT and CDR2 YYREEE (reference sequence). There are 18 residues in the CDR3. The CDR3 spells CASSVGATSGGGTGELFF. DNA for the CDR3: TGTGCCAGCAGCGTTGGCGCCACTAGCGGGGGAGGAACCGGGGAGCTGTTTTTT.

The chain joins TRBV19 to TRBJ2-5; 7 bases align to TRBD1. Germline CDR1 is LNHDA and CDR2 is SQIVND (reference sequence). The CDR3 runs to 13 residues. Germline trimming cut 4 bases from V and 4 bases from J; bases unmatched to any gene: 3. CDR3 sequence (DNA): TGTGCCAGTAGTACCACAGGGGCAGAGACCCAGTACTTC. Protein product: CASSTTGAETQYF.

The chain has TRBV7-9 and TRBJ1-1; D gene unclear. CDR1 and CDR2 (germline): SEHNR, FQNEAQ (reference sequence). V lost 5 bases and J 7 bases, leaving 17 bases between the germline ends. CDR3 size: 14 residues. This CDR3 reads CASSLTGGPVEAFF. Written as DNA, the CDR3 is TGTGCCAGCAGCCTCACTGGAGGCCCTGTTGAAGCTTTCTTT.

V usage is TRBV7-2 and J usage is TRBJ1-3, with 8 nucleotides matching TRBD1. Germline values: CDR1 SGHTA, CDR2 FQGNSA. J gave up 3 bases and V 5 bases, and 12 bases lay outside the gene matches. This CDR3 is 17 amino acids long. This chain's CDR3 is CASSVEARGLGGNTIYF. The CDR3 DNA is TGTGCCAGCAGCGTAGAGGCCAGGGGGCTTGGTGGAAACACCATATATTTT.

This clone was seen a handful of times. The chain uses TRBV7-2 and TRBJ2-7; no firm D call. This CDR3 comprises 11 residues. Germline CDR1 SGHTA, CDR2 FQGNSA. V was trimmed by 0 bases and J by 7 bases, leaving 4 bases between them. The CDR3, as DNA: TGTGCCAGCAGCTTAGCGCGAGAGCAGTACTTC. Translation: CASSLAREQYF.

The genes are TRBV7-2 and TRBJ1-1; 9 bases align to TRBD1. The germline CDR1 and CDR2 sequences are SGHTA and FQGNSA. The V segment lost 7 bases and the J segment 0 bases; nucleotides outside the gene matches: 6. The CDR3 consists of 15 residues. In DNA form, the CDR3 reads TGTGCCAGCACCCGGACAGGGGCTTTGAACACTGAAGCTTTCTTT. This gives the protein CASTRTGALNTEAFF.

V usage is TRBV2 and J usage is TRBJ2-3; no reliable D call. The V end lost 4 bases, the J end lost 2 bases, and 16 bases lay between the germline ends. This CDR3 has 16 residues. The V gene's germline CDR1 is SNHLY and CDR2 FYNNEI. CDR3 nucleotides: TGTGCCAGCAGTGGCGCTAATTTACCCTCCACAGATACGCAGTATTTT. This codes for CASSGANLPSTDTQYF.

The chain joins TRBV15 to TRBJ2-7, with D possibly being TRBD1 (6 bases). This CDR3 region has 16 residues. V dropped 0 bases and J dropped 1 base, with 13 bases sitting between them. CDR1 LNHNV and CDR2 YYDKDF come from the germline V gene (reference sequence). CDR3 nucleotides: TGTGCCACCAGCAGAGATCGGCCAACAGGGTCCTACGAGCAGTACTTC. Translated, it gives CATSRDRPTGSYEQYF.

For this clone: The junction departs from germline at one end; a sequencing error may be responsible. This chain connects TRBV7-9 to TRBJ1-4; the match to TRBD1 covers 8 bases. The CDR3 sequence is 13 residues long. Germline values: CDR1 SEHNR, CDR2 FQNEAQ (reference sequence). The CDR3 coding sequence is TGTTCCAGCCTAGGACAGGGTAATGAAAAACTGTTTTTT. Its protein product is CSSLGQGNEKLFF.

The chain is built from TRBV10-1 and TRBJ2-5; the D gene is possibly TRBD2 (5 bases). This CDR3 comprises 15 residues. The V gene's germline CDR1 is WNHNN and CDR2 SYGVQD (reference sequence). Trimming left V 0 bases short and J 4 bases short, with 12 bases between. CDR3 bases: TGCGCCAGCAGTGAGTCGTTACAAGGAGGAGAGACCCAGTACTTC. Residues: CASSESLQGGETQYF.